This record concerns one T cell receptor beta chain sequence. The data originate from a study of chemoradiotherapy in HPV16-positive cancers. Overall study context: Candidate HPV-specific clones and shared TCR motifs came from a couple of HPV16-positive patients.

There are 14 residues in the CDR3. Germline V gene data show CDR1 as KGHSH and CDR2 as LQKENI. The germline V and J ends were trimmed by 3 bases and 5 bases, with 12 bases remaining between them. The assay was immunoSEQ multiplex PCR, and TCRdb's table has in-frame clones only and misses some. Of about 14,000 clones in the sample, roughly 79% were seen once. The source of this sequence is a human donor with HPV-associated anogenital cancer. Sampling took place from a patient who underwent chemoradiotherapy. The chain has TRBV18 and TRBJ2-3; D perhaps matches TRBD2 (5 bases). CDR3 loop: CASSPPRRRDTQYF. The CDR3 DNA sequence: TGTGCCAGCTCACCCCCACGGAGGAGAGATACGCAGTATTTT.